This T cell receptor beta chain was retrieved from a study of response to subunit inactivated influenza vaccine. TCRdb fed the RT-PCR reads into MiXCR, producing one record per CDR3 protein. The sample shows 700,000 to 800,000 distinct CDR3 sequences, about a fifth of them seen only once. This clonotype has a handful of counts. Its target is not known. Trimming stripped 5 bases from V and 1 base from J, with 18 bases between. In germline, CDR1 is SGHRS, CDR2 YFSETQ. The CDR3 covers 16 residues. Study-wide findings and caveats: Authors proposed each seasonal influenza vaccination draws in few new T cells.

The sequence was collected from a man aged 50 or older who received an inactivated influenza vaccine. The specimen comprised PBMCs from blood, sampled more than 4 days after vaccination. This chain links TRBV5-1 with TRBJ1-1; a weak D match, TRBD1 (6 bases). The CDR3 DNA sequence: TGCGCCAGCAGAATCTTGGGGGGGGCCCAGAACACTGAAGCTTTCTTT. Translation gives CASRILGGAQNTEAFF.